Sequencing of this T cell receptor (beta chain) was carried out in a study of CD8 T cells in Susac syndrome. Reverse transcription of 0.5 to 1 ug RNA was carried out with random hexamers. TCRdb recomputed calls from the immunoSEQ multiplex PCR reads with MiXCR, one row per CDR3 protein. Counted here are approximately 200,000 distinct CDR3 sequences, more than 85% occurring once; the ten biggest clones make up 0.082%. The length of the CDR3 is 13 residues. Germline CDR1 is LGHDT and CDR2 is YNNKEL (reference sequence). Trimming cost V 0 bases and J 10 bases, with 7 bases left between them. The TCR was taken from a human donor with multiple sclerosis. The source material was CD4+ T cells from PBMCs. This rearrangement joins TRBV3-1 to TRBJ1-6; D is undetermined. The CDR3 region is CASSQDAGSPLHF. The CDR3 bases are TGTGCCAGCAGCCAAGATGCGGGATCACCCCTCCACTTT.